The entry that follows covers one T cell receptor beta chain sequence. The ends were cut back, 1 base at V and 0 bases at J, with 10 bases in the middle. From germline, CDR1 is LNHNV and CDR2 YYDKDF (reference sequence). The CDR3 has 16 residues. This entry is derived from a study of blood T cell repertoires in COVID-19. About the study: Nucleic acid was either cDNA or gDNA, and it came from T cells, B-cell-depleted T cells, or PBMCs.

Sequenced by immunoSEQ multiplex PCR; TCRdb stores in-frame clones only, minus some. Found here are around 63,000 clones, 88% of them singletons; the top ten hold less than 20%. The chain has TRBV15 and TRBJ1-3; no firm D call. The receptor's source is a woman older than 75 with active COVID-19. Sample: peripheral blood. DNA of the CDR3: TGTGCCACCAGCAGAGCCAACAGTTACTCTGGAAACACCATATATTTT. Its protein product is CATSRANSYSGNTIYF.